These 19 T cell receptor beta chains were all obtained from the same sample, sequenced in a study of cytomegalovirus exposure and HLA in healthy donors. PCR amplification relied on 60 Vbeta primers (plus 13 Jbeta primers). Produced via immunoSEQ multiplex PCR; TCRdb's table is partial and in-frame only. The data contain about 120,000 clones, about three quarters of them singletons. Sequencing input: PBMCs. Source of these receptors: a woman in her thirties in good health and CMV-seropositive.

The rearrangement joins TRBV5-1 to TRBJ1-2, with a tentative D call TRBD1 (5 bases). Trimming took 2 bases from V and 4 from J, leaving 9 bases between them. Germline assignment: CDR1 SGHRS and CDR2 YFSETQ. The CDR3 length is 13 residues. The CDR3 reads CASSLRGSYGYTF. CDR3 coding DNA: TGCGCCAGCAGCTTACGGGGGAGCTATGGCTACACCTTC.

In its sample, this clone was seen a few times. The J gene is TRBJ2-7, the V gene TRBV2; D gene uncertain. V lost 3 bases to trimming and J lost 0 bases, with 9 bases between them. Germline lookup yields CDR1 SNHLY and CDR2 FYNNEI. The CDR3 runs to 14 residues. The CDR3: CASSDGRNSYEQYF. CDR3 DNA sequence: TGTGCCAGCAGTGACGGCAGGAACTCCTACGAGCAGTACTTC. The whole variable domain, remainder taken from reference TRBV2 and TRBJ2-7, is EPEVTQTPSHQVTQMGQEVILRCVPISNHLYFYWYRQILGQKVEFLVSFYNNEISEKSEIFDDQFSVERPDGSNFTLKIRSTKLEDSAMYFCASSDGRNSYEQYFGPGTRLTVT.

The chain employs TRBV5-8 and TRBJ1-2, with 7 bases fitting TRBD1. Trimming cost V 4 bases and J 2 bases; bases outside gene matches: 5. Germline V lookup: CDR1 SGHTS, CDR2 YDEGEE. CDR3 length: 14 amino acids. CDR3 residues: CASSPETGNYGYTF. CDR3 bases: TGTGCCAGCAGCCCCGAGACAGGGAACTATGGCTACACCTTC.

The V gene is TRBV19, the J gene TRBJ2-7; D is uncertain. CDR3 size: 15 residues. Trimming stripped 6 bases from V and 4 bases from J, with 19 bases between. Germline lookup yields CDR1 LNHDA and CDR2 SQIVND (reference sequence). This CDR3 reads CASSQVYSIVYEQYF. CDR3 DNA: TGTGCCAGTAGCCAGGTCTACTCAATTGTTTACGAGCAGTACTTC.

The chain links TRBV28 to TRBJ1-3; 7 bases fit TRBD1. Looked up from germline, CDR1 is MDHEN and CDR2 is SYDVKM. The CDR3 has 16 residues. V trimming: 0 bases; J trimming: 4 bases; junction bases outside the gene matches: 6. The CDR3 bases are TGTGCCAGCAGTTTATGGGCGACAGGGAGCGGAAACACCATATATTTT. The encoded protein is CASSLWATGSGNTIYF.

V is TRBV15 and J is TRBJ2-3; perhaps TRBD1 as D (6 bases). V lost 3 bases to trimming and J lost 2 bases, with 15 bases between them. The CDR3 covers 16 residues. The germline gives CDR1 LNHNV, CDR2 YYDKDF (reference sequence). CDR3 in amino acids: CATSRGQGGVTDTQYF. In DNA, the CDR3 is TGTGCCACCAGCAGGGGGCAAGGGGGAGTCACAGATACGCAGTATTTT.

The chain uses TRBV4-3 and TRBJ2-5; 7 positions match TRBD1. Germline CDR1 and CDR2: LGHNA and YSLEER. Germline trimming cut 4 bases from V and 0 bases from J; bases unmatched to any gene: 17. This CDR3 spans 19 amino acids. CDR3 region: CASSRYFTTGYAHQETQYF. Here the CDR3 DNA reads TGCGCCAGCAGCCGATACTTCACGACAGGGTATGCTCACCAAGAGACCCAGTACTTC.

The chain couples TRBV4-3 to TRBJ2-2; tentative D call: TRBD1 (5 bases). The CDR3 is 16 residues long. CDR1 is LGHNA, CDR2 YSLEER, per germline. V shed 0 bases and J shed 2 bases, with 10 bases lying between them. CDR3 protein: CASSQDPGHNTGELFF. In DNA form, the CDR3 reads TGCGCCAGCAGCCAAGATCCCGGACACAACACCGGGGAGCTGTTTTTT.

Only one count was recorded for this clone. Compared with germline, one end of the junction differs, possibly owing to a read error. V usage is TRBV7-9 and J usage is TRBJ2-2; 8 bases map to TRBD1. The CDR3 is 16 amino acids. Germline CDR1 is SEHNR and CDR2 is FQNEAQ (reference sequence). CDR3 nucleotide sequence: TGTTCCAGCAGCTACTGGGACAGGAGTAACACCGGGGAGCTGTTTTTT. Translated, it gives CSSSYWDRSNTGELFF.

The V and J genes are TRBV6-1 and TRBJ2-4; 9 bases map to TRBD1. The CDR3 spans 14 residues. Germline lookup yields CDR1 MNHNS and CDR2 SASEGT. Germline trimming cut 7 bases from V and 7 bases from J; bases unmatched to any gene: 8. Written as DNA, the CDR3 is TGTGCCAGCAATATCCGGGACAGGGCCAACATTCAGTACTTC. The encoded protein is CASNIRDRANIQYF.

The V call is TRBV9, the J call TRBJ2-1; TRBD2 matches 10 bases. The germline CDR1 and CDR2 sequences are SGDLS and YYNGEE. The CDR3 runs to 16 residues. Trimming at V came to 4 bases and at J to 3 bases, leaving 7 bases not matched to a gene. In DNA form, the CDR3 reads TGTGCCAGCAGCCCGGGACTAGCGAAACTCTACAATGAGCAGTTCTTC. Translated: CASSPGLAKLYNEQFF.

The V and J genes are TRBV4-3 and TRBJ1-4; 10 positions agree with TRBD1. The germline V gene encodes CDR1 LGHNA and CDR2 YSLEER. The trim removed 2 bases at V and 7 bases at J, leaving 7 bases unmatched. This CDR3 contains 16 residues. The CDR3 spells CASSQTTGGNGEKLFF. CDR3 DNA sequence: TGCGCCAGCAGCCAAACGACAGGGGGCAATGGTGAAAAACTGTTTTTT.

The sample holds a few counts of this clone. The chain combines TRBV4-1 with TRBJ1-2; 8 bases agree with TRBD1. Germline assignment: CDR1 MGHRA and CDR2 YSYEKL. This CDR3 comprises 13 residues. V was clipped by 3 bases and J by 8 bases; unmatched bases: 5. The CDR3 protein is CASSQETGAGYTF. CDR3 nucleotide sequence: TGCGCCAGCAGCCAGGAGACAGGGGCCGGCTACACCTTC.

The chain joins TRBV14 to TRBJ2-1, with D hard to call. This CDR3 region has 11 residues. V lost 3 bases to trimming and J lost 5 bases, with 2 bases between them. Germline CDR1 SGHDN, CDR2 FVKESK. The CDR3 loop is CASSHNNEQFF. Written as DNA, the CDR3 is TGTGCCAGCAGCCACAACAATGAGCAGTTCTTC. Drawing the rest from reference TRBV14 and TRBJ2-1, the complete variable domain is EAGVTQFPSHSVIEKGQTVTLRCDPISGHDNLYWYRRVMGKEIKFLLHFVKESKQDESGMPNNRFLAERTGGTYSTLKVQPAELEDSGVYFCASSHNNEQFFGPGTRLTVL.

The chain carries TRBV6-1 and TRBJ2-7; D is uncertain. CDR3 length equals 12 residues. The germline V gene encodes CDR1 MNHNS and CDR2 SASEGT. V was shortened by 2 bases and J by 7 bases, with 9 bases between the two germline ends. The CDR3: CASSETTIEQYF. In DNA form, the CDR3 reads TGTGCCAGCAGTGAAACTACGATTGAGCAGTACTTC.

The CDR3 sequence is CASQRGEGSYEQYF. In DNA form, the CDR3 reads TGTGCCAGCCAAAGGGGGGAGGGTTCCTACGAGCAGTACTTC. The chain is built from TRBV27 and TRBJ2-7; maybe TRBD2 (7 bases). The CDR3 totals 14 residues. The V gene lost 8 bases and the J gene lost 1 base, with 15 bases spanning the gap. From germline, CDR1 is MNHEY and CDR2 SMNVEV (reference sequence).

The chain uses TRBV5-4 and TRBJ2-5; D not certain. Per germline, CDR1 SGHNT and CDR2 YYREEE (reference sequence). The CDR3 has 13 amino acids. The V gene lost 0 bases and the J gene lost 5 bases, with 8 bases spanning the gap. The CDR3 sequence is CASSLVAEETQYF. Here the CDR3 DNA reads TGTGCCAGCAGCTTGGTGGCGGAGGAGACCCAGTACTTC.

The V gene is TRBV11-3, the J gene TRBJ2-3; the D is unclear. The CDR3 is made up of 14 amino acids. CDR1 and CDR2 (germline): SGHNT, YENEEA. Trimming left V 5 bases short and J 5 bases short, with 14 bases between. CDR3 sequence reads: CASSAVASGDTQYF. The CDR3 region has the DNA TGTGCCAGCAGCGCGGTGGCTAGTGGAGATACGCAGTATTTT.

The chain has TRBV7-3 and TRBJ2-1; D perhaps matches TRBD1 (6 bases). Germline CDR1 SGHTA, CDR2 FQGTGA. The CDR3 runs to 15 residues. V lost 2 bases, J lost 3 bases, and 11 bases lay in between. The CDR3 sequence is CASSLEGTFYNEQFF. The CDR3 region has the DNA TGTGCCAGCAGCTTAGAAGGGACATTCTACAATGAGCAGTTCTTC.